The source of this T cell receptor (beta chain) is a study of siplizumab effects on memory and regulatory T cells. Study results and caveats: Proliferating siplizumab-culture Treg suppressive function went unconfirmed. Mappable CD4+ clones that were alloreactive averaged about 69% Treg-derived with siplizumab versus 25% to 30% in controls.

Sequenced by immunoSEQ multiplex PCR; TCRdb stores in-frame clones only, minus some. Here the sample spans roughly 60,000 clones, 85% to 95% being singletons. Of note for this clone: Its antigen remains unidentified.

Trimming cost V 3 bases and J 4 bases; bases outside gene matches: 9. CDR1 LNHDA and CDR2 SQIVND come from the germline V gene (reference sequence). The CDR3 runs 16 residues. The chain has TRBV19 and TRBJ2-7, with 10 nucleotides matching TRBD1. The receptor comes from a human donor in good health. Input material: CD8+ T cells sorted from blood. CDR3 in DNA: TGTGCCAGTAGTATTGGTACCGGGACAGGGGTTTACGAGCAGTACTTC. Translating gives CASSIGTGTGVYEQYF.